The following is a T cell receptor (beta chain) sequence with its context. This receptor's antigen is unknown. No clone much larger than this one lies a single base away; base qualities are absent. This sample was taken from a study of T cells in Graves' hyperthyroidism and ophthalmopathy (dated by TCRdb to about 2019). Some background on the complete study: Peripheral blood was sampled at the time of initial diagnosis, prior to any treatment. Following sampling, methimazole starting at 30 mg daily was given to hyperthyroidism patients, and high-dose intravenous methylprednisolone was given to ophthalmopathy patients. Prospective prediction of ophthalmopathy was tested in an independent validation cohort of approximately 19 hyperthyroidism patients and 17 patients who later progressed to ophthalmopathy. TCR Vbeta CDR3 sequencing of 135 peripheral blood samples (under 45 ophthalmopathy, approximately 80 hyperthyroidism and roughly 17 progressor patients) is reported in the paper. To identify distinguishing TCR V-J signatures, a discovery cohort of about 95 patients was used, comprising roughly 45 with Graves' ophthalmopathy and 55 to 65 with stable Graves' hyperthyroidism. In over five Graves' hyperthyroidism patients, the study also compared T-cell repertoires from thyroid tissue with T-cell repertoires from blood. The approximately 90 discovery patients were randomly split 7:3 into training and test sets. Study-level results and caveats: In cross-validation, a model built on a 13 V-J signature told ophthalmopathy apart from stable hyperthyroidism with under 90% sensitivity and roughly 81% specificity, and in testing the same model reached 80%/75%. No statistical method was used to set the sample size in advance, and investigators knew the group allocation. Blood samples also contained most of the expanded thyroid clonotypes (frequency above 0.001), which suggests that blood repertoires may reflect thyroid immune responses. In validation, progression to ophthalmopathy was predicted by the model with roughly 71% sensitivity and 72% to 85% specificity, a median of about 6 months before onset.

The TCR beta CDR3 regions were amplified from RNA transcripts. A first-round RT-PCR of the TCR CDR3 used the HTBI primer set with the Qiagen OneStep RT-PCR kit. Libraries were constructed in a second round of multiplex PCR, after which size selection and purification were carried out. Libraries were sequenced paired-end with 100 bp reads on an Illumina HiSeq2000. In the authors' own workflow: SOAPnuke was used to process the raw data, removing reads that contained adapters or uncalled bases, had a mean Phred below 15, or lacked an exact match to the constant primer or identifier. High-quality paired reads were merged using COPE v1.2.5, and each unique nucleotide sequence was defined as a clonotype. MiTCR v1.1 was used to align clonotypes to the IMGT TRBV, TRBD and TRBJ reference segments. The analysis was restricted to V-J combinations with a frequency above 0.0001, which together covered over 99% of the repertoires. A TCS score was defined as the ratio between F50 (clonal expansion) and ExV (chaos), using BLOSUM62-based TCRdist between CDR3 peptides within each V-J. Welch's t-statistics and random forest reduced several hundred V-J features to 10 to 15, which were used in a naive Bayes classifier (R e1071). In TCRdb, the public reads were trimmed at Q25 with fastp and aligned with MiXCR, with productive beta chains retained. For every CDR3 protein sequence, its rows merge into one entry that carries the most common genes and DNA. The V and J calls come from TCRdb's annotation, not from the publication. The sample records a few hundred thousand distinct CDR3 sequences, around 18% of which are singletons. The ten largest clones take up 15% of the sample.

In the ophthalmopathy patients, disease was moderately to severely active, with a Clinical Activity Score of 3 or more, a NOSPECS grade of 4 or more, and a duration of less than 3 months. Any patient with an uncontrolled infection, another autoimmune disease, pregnancy or lactation was excluded. Diagnoses were based on clinical symptoms, serum thyroxine and TRAb, thyroid ultrasound and orbital computed tomography. PBMCs were isolated from more than 8 ml of fresh peripheral blood by Ficoll-Paque density gradient centrifugation. Total RNA was extracted with Trizol reagent, and quality was checked on an Agilent 2100 Bioanalyzer. The source is a woman between 40 and 55 years old with Graves' ophthalmopathy. The material sequenced was blood.

The CDR3 amino acid sequence is: CASRETHQETQYF. The bases read TGTGCCAGTAGGGAGACCCATCAAGAGACCCAGTACTTC. Recombination connected TRBV19 to TRBJ2-5, with the D gene not confidently named. CDR1 and CDR2, looked up from the germline V gene (reference sequence), are LNHDA and SQIVND. A distance of 10 bases separates the germline ends of V and J, which lose 6 bases and 2 bases respectively. The CDR3 holds 13 amino acids from the cysteine to the phenylalanine. Kept here is only the CDR3 DNA, which spans 39 bases and is read in frame from base 1.